Listed below are T cell receptor beta chains from one sample, sequenced in a study of T-cell memory formation after mild COVID-19. TCRdb ran MiXCR on the 5' RACE reads and lists one entry per CDR3 protein. This sample has 150,000 to 200,000 distinct CDR3 sequences; 9.5% to 13% occur once, and the top ten carry roughly 3.8%. The sample comprised PBMCs or a T cell subset sorted from them (not recorded which). Receptors were obtained from a man aged 18 to 30 who had mild COVID-19 (a few samples of this study predate the infection). Cell type and time point are not known. Each CDR3 is given with its conserved first and last residue. A D gene is named only where the DNA matches it firmly. The size entry is marked missing in some rows and otherwise reads once, few, many or a size class.

V	J	size	D	DNA	CDR3
TRBV5-1	TRBJ2-2	.	.	TGCGCCAGCAGCTTGGGGCCCAGGACGAACACCGGGGAGCTGTTTTTT	CASSLGPRTNTGELFF
TRBV5-1	TRBJ2-1	few	.	TGCGCCAGCAGCTTAGCGGCTGGCTCCTACAATGAGCAGTTCTTC	CASSLAAGSYNEQFF
TRBV27	TRBJ2-7	.	.	TGTGCCAGCAGGACCGAGGGACGCGGCAGGGAAGGCGAGCAGTACTTC	CASRTEGRGREGEQYF
TRBV12-3/TRBV12-4	TRBJ1-2	.	TRBD1	TGTGCCAGCAGAACTCTATCGGGACAGGGTAGAGGCTACACCTTC	CASRTLSGQGRGYTF
TRBV20-1	TRBJ2-3	few	.	TGCAGTGCTATCAAGGGGAGCACAGATACGCAGTATTTT	CSAIKGSTDTQYF
TRBV27	TRBJ1-6	.	.	TGTGCCAGCAGTTTAAAAGGGGGCTCCTATAATTCACCCCTCCACTTT	CASSLKGGSYNSPLHF
TRBV11-2	TRBJ2-1	.	.	TGTGCCAGCAGCTTAGGTGGGGTAGAGAATGAGCAGTTCTTC	CASSLGGVENEQFF
TRBV20-1	TRBJ1-1	few	TRBD1	TGCAGTGCTAGGGACAGGAGGGGGGACACTGAAGCTTTCTTT	CSARDRRGDTEAFF
TRBV9	TRBJ2-1	few	.	TGTGCCAGCAGCGTTGGGACTCGGGGGTATGAGCAGTTCTTC	CASSVGTRGYEQFF
TRBV6-5	TRBJ2-3	few	TRBD2	TGTGCCAGCAGCCCCGGGAGGGGGGGATATGCGAGCACAGATACGCAGTATTTT	CASSPGRGGYASTDTQYF
TRBV5-1	TRBJ1-1	few	.	TGCGCCAGCAGCTTGGCCAGGGCAGGGACGAACACTGAAGCTTTCTTT	CASSLARAGTNTEAFF
TRBV4-2	TRBJ2-2	many	TRBD2	TGTGCCAGCAGCCAAGATACTAGCGGGGGGGCCGGCGGGGAGCTGTTTTTT	CASSQDTSGGAGGELFF
TRBV29-1	TRBJ1-4	.	.	TGCAGCGCTACGAGGGGACCAGGGATTGTGGGTGAAAAACTGTTTTTT	CSATRGPGIVGEKLFF
TRBV18	TRBJ2-7	few	.	TGTGCCAGCTCACCAGGCGGGACAGTTAAATACGAGCAGTACTTC	CASSPGGTVKYEQYF
TRBV6-5	TRBJ1-5	.	.	TGTGCCAGCAGTTACTCCCATAGCAATCAGCCCCAGCATTTT	CASSYSHSNQPQHF
TRBV6-5	TRBJ1-3	many	.	TGTGCCAGCAGTTACGGAGGTTCTGGAAACACCATATATTTT	CASSYGGSGNTIYF
TRBV7-3	TRBJ2-1	.	.	TGTGCCAGCAGCTTAAGAATAGGGGATCATAATGAGCAGTTCTTC	CASSLRIGDHNEQFF
TRBV5-6	TRBJ1-1	.	TRBD1	TGTGCCAGCAGCTGGGGACAGCGCGTGAACACTGAAGCTTTCTTT	CASSWGQRVNTEAFF
TRBV5-1	TRBJ1-2	few	.	TGCGCCAGCAGCAGTCAGGGGAATGGTGGCTACACCTTC	CASSSQGNGGYTF
TRBV24-1	TRBJ2-2	.	.	TGTGCCACCAGTGATTTGGGGGCGGGGACCGGGGAGCTGTTTTTT	CATSDLGAGTGELFF
TRBV10-3	TRBJ1-5	.	.	TGTGCCATCAGGGACAGTTATAGCAATCAGCCCCAGCATTTT	CAIRDSYSNQPQHF
TRBV6-1	TRBJ2-2	.	.	TGTGCCGCTAAAGGGGGCAGGGAGGAGACCGGGGAGCTGTTTTTT	CAAKGGREETGELFF
TRBV20-1	TRBJ2-5	many	.	TGCAGTGCTAAGGGGTATGGGACCCAGTACTTC	CSAKGYGTQYF
TRBV7-2	TRBJ2-1	.	.	TGTGCCAGCAGCTTGCATCCCTACAATGAGCAGTTCTTC	CASSLHPYNEQFF
TRBV7-2	TRBJ2-2	.	.	TGTGCCAGCAGCTCCCCGTTTGTGGGGGAGCTGTTTTTT	CASSSPFVGELFF
TRBV6-5	TRBJ2-3	many	TRBD2	TGTGCCAGCAGTTACTCTGGAAGCGGGGGGGCGGATACGCAGTATTTT	CASSYSGSGGADTQYF
TRBV7-2	TRBJ2-2	many	.	TGTGCCAGCGCTAGTGTTGCGAACACCGGGGAGCTGTTTTTT	CASASVANTGELFF
TRBV7-9	TRBJ2-5	few	TRBD1	TGTGCCAGCAGCTTGGGGACAGGGTTGGAGACCCAGTACTTC	CASSLGTGLETQYF
TRBV20-1	TRBJ1-4	.	.	TGCAGTGCTAGAGAATGGGAAAAACTGTTTTTT	CSAREWEKLFF
TRBV29-1	TRBJ2-5	.	.	TGCACCGGGGGCCGAGGGGGAGAGACCCAGTACTTC	CTGGRGGETQYF
TRBV11-2	TRBJ2-1	few	.	TGTGCCAGCAGACTGACACTAGGCTCCTACAATGAGCAGTTCTTC	CASRLTLGSYNEQFF
TRBV14	TRBJ2-2	.	TRBD2	TGTGCCAGCAGCCAAGATGCTGTCATCAGCGGGGAGATAACGAACACCGGGGAGCTGTTTTTT	CASSQDAVISGEITNTGELFF
TRBV12-3/TRBV12-4	TRBJ2-3	.	.	TGTGCCAGCAGTTCTGAGTCTGTTCATACGCAGTATTTT	CASSSESVHTQYF
TRBV7-9	TRBJ2-5	few	TRBD2	TGTGCCAGCACCCCGGGACTAGCGGGGGGGCCGGGTGAGACCCAGTACTTC	CASTPGLAGGPGETQYF
TRBV4-3	TRBJ1-3	few	.	TGCGCCAGCAGCCCCTGGGACCGTGGAAACACCATATATTTT	CASSPWDRGNTIYF
TRBV7-2	TRBJ2-7	few	TRBD1	TGTGCCAGCAGCTTCTCGAGGACAGGTCCCTACGAGCAGTACTTC	CASSFSRTGPYEQYF